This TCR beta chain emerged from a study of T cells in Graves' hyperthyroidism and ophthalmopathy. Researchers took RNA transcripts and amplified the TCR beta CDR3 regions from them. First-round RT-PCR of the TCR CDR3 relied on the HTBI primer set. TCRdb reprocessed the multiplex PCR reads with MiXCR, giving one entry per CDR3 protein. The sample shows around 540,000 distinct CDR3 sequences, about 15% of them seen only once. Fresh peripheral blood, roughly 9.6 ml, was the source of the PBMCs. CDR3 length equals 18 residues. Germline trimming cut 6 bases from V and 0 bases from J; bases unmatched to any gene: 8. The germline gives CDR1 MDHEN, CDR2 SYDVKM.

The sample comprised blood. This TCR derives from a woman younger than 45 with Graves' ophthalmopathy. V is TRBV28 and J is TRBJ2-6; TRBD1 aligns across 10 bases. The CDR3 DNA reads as TGTGCCAGCAGGATTCCGGGACAGGGGTTCTCTGGGGCCAACGTCCTGACTTTC. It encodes CASRIPGQGFSGANVLTF.